The rows below give T cell receptor beta chains drawn from one sample of a study of shared clonotypes between healthy human individuals. The method was immunoSEQ multiplex PCR; TCRdb's version includes in-frame clones alone and lacks a portion of them. This sample has 2,500,000 or so clones, with around 90% found just once. The sequenced sample consisted of naive CD4+ T cells sorted from blood. The receptors shown here come from a man between 18 and 29 years old in good health. Both conserved end residues are part of each CDR3. The D gene is left open where the match is weak. Only part of the rows carry a size: once, few, many, or a class if the clone is expanded.

-,TRBV10-3,-,TRBJ2-7,CASTGDYEQYF,TGTGCCAGCACTGGGGACTACGAGCAGTACTTC
-,TRBV7-2,-,TRBJ2-2,CASSLGGATGELFF,TGTGCCAGCAGCTTGGGGGGTGCCACCGGGGAGCTGTTTTTT
-,TRBV6-1,-,TRBJ1-1,CASSEGYPTMRGNTEAFF,TGTGCCAGCAGTGAAGGGTATCCCACCATGCGGGGTAACACTGAAGCTTTCTTT
-,TRBV27,-,TRBJ1-2,CASSFHSLPDGYTF,TGTGCCAGCAGTTTCCACTCACTACCTGATGGCTACACCTTC
once,TRBV6-1,-,TRBJ1-5,CASSATSDQPQHF,TGTGCCAGCAGTGCCACGTCCGATCAGCCCCAGCATTTT
once,TRBV7-9,-,TRBJ2-3,CASSLTYTWDTQYF,TGTGCCAGCAGCTTAACCTACACTTGGGATACGCAGTATTTT
-,TRBV6-5,TRBD2,TRBJ2-1,CASRRGTSWNEQFF,TGTGCCAGCAGACGCGGGACTAGCTGGAATGAGCAGTTCTTC
-,TRBV13,-,TRBJ2-2,CASSLAGVETGELFF,TGTGCCAGCAGCTTAGCGGGAGTAGAAACCGGGGAGCTGTTTTTT
-,TRBV19,-,TRBJ1-1,CASSIRNTEAFF,TGTGCCAGTAGTATAAGGAACACTGAAGCTTTCTTT
-,TRBV12-5,-,TRBJ1-5,CASGLVIGSASNQPQHF,TGTGCTAGTGGTTTGGTTATAGGGTCAGCTAGCAATCAGCCCCAGCATTTT
once,TRBV9,-,TRBJ2-2,CASSERGGNTGELFF,TGTGCCAGCAGCGAGCGTGGGGGGAACACCGGGGAGCTGTTTTTT
-,TRBV10-3,-,TRBJ1-1,CAISEPGEQTEAFF,TGTGCCATCAGTGAGCCCGGAGAGCAGACTGAAGCTTTCTTT
-,TRBV27,TRBD2,TRBJ2-3,CASSLYHQRSGRNTDTQYF,TGTGCCAGCAGTTTATATCATCAGCGGAGCGGGAGGAACACAGATACGCAGTATTTT
-,TRBV5-1,-,TRBJ1-1,CASSLAENTEAFF,TGCGCCAGCAGCTTAGCTGAGAACACTGAAGCTTTCTTT
-,TRBV10-3,TRBD1,TRBJ2-3,CAIAGTVVTDTQYF,TGTGCCATAGCCGGGACAGTAGTGACAGATACGCAGTATTTT
few,TRBV19,-,TRBJ1-5,CASRVTGSSNQPQHF,TGTGCCAGTAGAGTAACGGGATCTAGCAATCAGCCCCAGCATTTT
-,TRBV12-5,TRBD2,TRBJ2-1,CASGRGGDYNEQFF,TGTGCTAGTGGGCGGGGGGGAGATTACAATGAGCAGTTCTTC
-,TRBV7-2,TRBD2,TRBJ2-7,CASSLGPGLVNEQYF,TGTGCCAGCAGCTTAGGGCCAGGACTAGTAAACGAGCAGTACTTC
-,TRBV25-1,TRBD1,TRBJ2-7,CASSPGQNSYEQYF,TGTGCCAGCAGTCCGGGACAGAATTCCTACGAGCAGTACTTC
-,TRBV11-2,-,TRBJ1-2,CASSLAGVPNYGYTF,TGTGCCAGCAGCTTAGCAGGGGTTCCTAACTATGGCTACACCTTC
-,TRBV19,TRBD2,TRBJ2-3,CATRLAGTDTQYF,TGTGCCACACGACTAGCGGGCACAGATACGCAGTATTTT
-,TRBV15,TRBD2,TRBJ2-3,CATSRVGTSGADTQYF,TGTGCCACCAGCAGGGTCGGGACTAGCGGGGCAGATACGCAGTATTTT
-,TRBV30,-,TRBJ2-7,CAWSKAGQGEQYF,TGTGCCTGGAGTAAGGCAGGCCAAGGAGAGCAGTACTTC
-,TRBV6-5,-,TRBJ1-2,CASSYSGGEGGYTF,TGTGCCAGCAGTTACTCCGGGGGCGAGGGTGGCTACACCTTC
once,TRBV10-3,TRBD2,TRBJ2-1,CAISEREGPYNEQFF,TGTGCCATCAGTGAAAGGGAGGGGCCCTACAATGAGCAGTTCTTC
-,TRBV23-1,-,TRBJ1-5,CAIERTEDQPQHF,TGCGCCATCGAAAGGACAGAAGATCAGCCCCAGCATTTT
-,TRBV7-7,-,TRBJ2-5,CASSLGSAGTQYF,TGTGCTAGCAGCTTAGGTAGCGCGGGGACCCAGTACTTC
-,TRBV19,-,TRBJ1-2,CASSGTATNYGYTF,TGTGCCAGTAGCGGGACCGCTACTAACTATGGCTACACCTTC
-,TRBV2,-,TRBJ2-7,CASSERGRDEQYF,TGTGCCAGCAGTGAACGGGGGCGAGACGAGCAGTACTTC
-,TRBV6-6,-,TRBJ1-3,CASSYKGFGNTIYF,TGTGCCAGCAGTTACAAGGGCTTCGGAAACACCATATATTTT
-,TRBV9,-,TRBJ1-4,CASSVGVSEKLFF,TGTGCCAGCAGCGTAGGGGTTAGTGAAAAACTGTTTTTT
-,TRBV28,-,TRBJ1-6,CASSLESYNSPLHF,TGTGCCAGCAGTTTAGAGTCCTATAATTCACCCCTCCACTTT
-,TRBV27,TRBD1,TRBJ2-7,CASSYSRDREQYF,TGTGCCAGCAGTTACTCCCGGGACAGGGAGCAGTACTTC
-,TRBV6-5,-,TRBJ1-1,CASSQQSAEAFF,TGTGCCAGCAGTCAACAAAGCGCCGAAGCTTTCTTT
-,TRBV29-1,-,TRBJ1-2,CSVPGQANYGYTF,TGCAGCGTTCCCGGACAAGCTAACTATGGCTACACCTTC
-,TRBV11-2,TRBD1,TRBJ2-1,CASSLQDRVGYNEQFF,TGTGCCAGCAGCCTACAAGACAGGGTTGGCTACAATGAGCAGTTCTTC
-,TRBV5-5,TRBD1,TRBJ2-7,CASSIGQGSLYEQYF,TGTGCCAGCAGCATAGGACAGGGTAGTCTCTACGAGCAGTACTTC
-,TRBV18,-,TRBJ2-7,CASSPALRSNDEQYF,TGTGCCAGCTCCCCCGCTCTTAGGAGTAACGACGAGCAGTACTTC
-,TRBV6-6,-,TRBJ2-7,CASSLQEGKQYF,TGTGCCAGCAGTCTTCAAGAGGGTAAGCAGTACTTC
-,TRBV18,TRBD1,TRBJ2-6,CASSPPVGQGYGANVLTF,TGTGCCAGCTCACCACCGGTCGGACAGGGATACGGGGCCAACGTCCTGACTTTC
-,TRBV10-3,-,TRBJ2-7,CAISESAAAYEQYF,TGTGCCATCAGTGAGTCCGCCGCGGCCTACGAGCAGTACTTC
-,TRBV5-8,-,TRBJ2-5,CASSLLRWREYETQYF,TGTGCCAGCAGCCTGCTGCGGTGGAGGGAATACGAGACCCAGTACTTC
-,TRBV5-1,-,TRBJ2-7,CASSRSGETEQYF,TGCGCCAGCAGCCGATCGGGGGAGACCGAGCAGTACTTC
-,TRBV19,TRBD2,TRBJ2-1,CASSITSGTYNEQFF,TGTGCCAGTAGTATCACTAGCGGAACCTACAATGAGCAGTTCTTC
-,TRBV27,-,TRBJ1-1,CASSFLLQGQNTEAFF,TGTGCCAGCAGTTTTTTATTACAGGGACAGAACACTGAAGCTTTCTTT
-,TRBV6-6,-,TRBJ1-4,CASSYRPGNEKLFF,TGTGCCAGCAGTTACCGGCCTGGTAATGAAAAACTGTTTTTT
-,TRBV6-6,TRBD1,TRBJ2-3,CASSYGTGNTDTQYF,TGTGCCAGCAGTTACGGGACAGGGAACACAGATACGCAGTATTTT
once,TRBV6-1,TRBD1,TRBJ1-2,CASQGAGGYTF,TGTGCCAGCCAGGGGGCAGGCGGCTACACCTTC
-,TRBV27,-,TRBJ1-6,CASSLGALYNSPLHF,TGTGCCAGCAGTTTGGGTGCACTTTATAATTCACCCCTCCACTTT
once,TRBV6-1,TRBD2,TRBJ2-1,CASSLNSGDEQFF,TGTGCCAGCAGTCTAAATAGCGGGGATGAGCAGTTCTTC
-,TRBV5-8,-,TRBJ1-3,CASRRASGNTIYF,TGTGCCAGCAGACGTGCCTCTGGAAACACCATATATTTT
-,TRBV6-5,-,TRBJ1-1,CASSGGTEAFF,TGTGCCAGCAGTGGTGGCACTGAAGCTTTCTTT
-,TRBV28,-,TRBJ1-4,CASSPTVTTNEKLFF,TGTGCCAGCAGTCCAACGGTTACAACTAATGAAAAACTGTTTTTT
few,TRBV30,-,TRBJ1-1,CAWSVGRLNTEAFF,TGTGCCTGGAGTGTTGGGCGGCTGAACACTGAAGCTTTCTTT
-,TRBV5-1,-,TRBJ2-7,CASSPSGGATYEQYF,TGCGCCAGCAGCCCGTCTGGCGGGGCGACCTACGAGCAGTACTTC